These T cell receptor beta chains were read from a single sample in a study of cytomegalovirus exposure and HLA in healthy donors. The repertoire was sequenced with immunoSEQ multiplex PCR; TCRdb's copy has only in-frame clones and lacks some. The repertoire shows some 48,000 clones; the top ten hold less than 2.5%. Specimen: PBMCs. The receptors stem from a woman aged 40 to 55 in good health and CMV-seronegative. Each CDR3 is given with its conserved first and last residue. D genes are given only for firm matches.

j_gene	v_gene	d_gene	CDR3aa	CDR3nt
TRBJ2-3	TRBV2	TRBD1	CASPRGRLSTDKQYF	TGTGCCAGCCCCAGGGGGAGACTTAGCACAGATAAGCAGTATTTT
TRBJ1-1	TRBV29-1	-	CRVQYTEAFF	TGCAGAGTGCAGTACACTGAAGCTTTCTTT
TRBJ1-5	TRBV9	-	CASSPGRVNQPQHF	TGTGCCAGCAGTCCGGGGAGGGTCAATCAGCCCCAGCATTTT
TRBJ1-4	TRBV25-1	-	CASSVIGRNEKLFF	TGTGCCAGCAGTGTGATAGGGAGGAATGAAAAACTGTTTTTT
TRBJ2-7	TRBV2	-	CASSAYEQYF	TGTGCAAGCAGTGCATACGAGCAGTACTTC
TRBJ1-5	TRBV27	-	CASSLSTGDQPQHF	TGTGCCAGCAGTTTAAGTACGGGGGATCAGCCCCAGCATTTT
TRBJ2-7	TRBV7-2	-	CASNSDISRGEQYF	TGTGCCAGCAACTCAGACATATCCCGGGGCGAGCAGTACTTC
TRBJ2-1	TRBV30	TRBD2	CAWGDTSGGPPEQFF	TGTGCCTGGGGAGATACTAGCGGGGGGCCCCCCGAGCAGTTCTTC
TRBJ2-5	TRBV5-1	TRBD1	CASSLSRTGIRETQYF	TGCGCCAGCAGCTTGTCTAGGACAGGTATTCGGGAGACCCAGTACTTC
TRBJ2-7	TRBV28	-	CASRALIPTGRYF	TGTGCCAGCAGGGCATTAATCCCTACAGGGCGGTACTTC
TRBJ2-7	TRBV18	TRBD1	CASSPPGQGYYEQYF	TGTGCCAGCTCACCACCGGGACAGGGCTACTACGAGCAGTACTTC
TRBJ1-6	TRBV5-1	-	CASSFGQDSYNSPLHF	TGCGCCAGCAGCTTTGGGCAGGACTCCTATAATTCACCCCTCCACTTT
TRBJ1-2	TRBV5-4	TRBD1	CASSSLFRGQGFYGYTF	TGTGCCAGCAGCTCTCTTTTTCGGGGACAGGGATTCTATGGCTACACCTTC
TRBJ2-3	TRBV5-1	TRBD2	CASSLPPLVLAGGSDTQYF	TGCGCCAGCAGCTTGCCCCCGCTGGTTCTAGCGGGAGGGTCAGATACGCAGTATTTT
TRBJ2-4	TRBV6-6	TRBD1	CASSYSGQGQNIQYF	TGTGCCAGCAGTTACTCGGGACAGGGGCAAAACATTCAGTACTTC
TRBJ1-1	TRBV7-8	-	CASSYSPGGEYTEAFF	TGTGCCAGCAGCTACTCCCCGGGAGGAGAATACACTGAAGCTTTCTTT
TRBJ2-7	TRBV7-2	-	CASSLGSGKTYEQYF	TGTGCCAGCAGCTTGGGCTCAGGGAAGACCTACGAGCAGTACTTC
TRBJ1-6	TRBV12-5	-	CASGWTDNSPLHF	TGTGCTAGTGGCTGGACAGATAATTCACCCCTCCACTTT
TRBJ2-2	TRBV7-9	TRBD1	CASSDRVTGGELFF	TGTGCCAGCAGCGACAGGGTGACGGGCGGGGAGCTGTTTTTT
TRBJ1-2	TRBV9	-	CASSVGQGLNYGYTF	TGTGCCAGCAGCGTAGGTCAGGGCTTAAACTATGGCTACACCTTC
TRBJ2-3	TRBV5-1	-	CASSLGEYTQYF	TGCGCCAGCAGCTTGGGGGAGTACACGCAGTATTTT
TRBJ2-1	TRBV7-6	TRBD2	CASSLAGAGGTGEQFF	TGTGCCAGCAGCTTAGCGGGAGCGGGAGGGACGGGTGAGCAGTTCTTC